Following are 4 T cell receptor beta chains from one sample sequenced in a study of T cells after yellow fever vaccination. TCRdb passed the 5' RACE reads through MiXCR, listing each CDR3 protein once. The sample consists of tens of thousands of distinct CDR3 sequences, 5.5% to 8% of them appearing once. The sequencing used PBMCs, either bulk or a sorted T-cell subset (CD4+, CD8+, memory, or dextramer-sorted; not recorded which), collected on the day of the yellow fever booster vaccination. The source is a man younger than 45 who received the YFV17D yellow fever vaccine.

By its share, this clonotype is medium-sized. The chain is built from TRBV6-5 and TRBJ2-5; 7 bases match TRBD2. Germline V gene data show CDR1 as MNHEY and CDR2 as SVGAGI. V was clipped by 5 bases and J by 5 bases; unmatched bases: 5. There are 13 residues in the CDR3. The CDR3 reads CASSPGLDETQYF. CDR3 DNA sequence: TGTGCCAGCAGTCCCGGACTAGATGAGACCCAGTACTTC.

This clonotype was counted between two and nine times. The chain is built from TRBV2 and TRBJ2-3; 10 nucleotides match TRBD2. Germline V gives CDR1 SNHLY, CDR2 FYNNEI. The CDR3 length is 18 residues. J gave up 0 bases and V 5 bases, and 11 bases lay outside the gene matches. CDR3 nucleotides: TGTGCCAGCAGTCGGGAAGTTAGCGGGAGGACTAGCACAGATACGCAGTATTTT. It translates to CASSREVSGRTSTDTQYF.

This clonotype was observed a handful of times. The chain carries TRBV6-1 and TRBJ2-6, with D tentatively TRBD1 (6 bases). CDR3 length: 15 amino acids. Trimming removed 7 bases from V and 3 bases from J, with 13 bases in between. Germline V gene sequence: CDR1 MNHNS, CDR2 SASEGT. The CDR3 sequence: CASTDQGSGANVLTF. The CDR3 nucleotides read TGTGCCAGCACAGACCAGGGGAGTGGGGCCAACGTCCTGACTTTC.

At least ten counts were recorded for this clonotype. The chain employs TRBV7-9 and TRBJ2-1; D is uncertain. Germline CDR1 and CDR2: SEHNR and FQNEAQ (reference sequence). The CDR3 covers 17 residues. V was pared by 6 bases and J by 4 bases, with 22 bases between. The CDR3 sequence is CASRSGYYISLYNEQFF. Here the CDR3 DNA reads TGTGCCAGCAGGTCGGGCTACTACATATCACTTTACAATGAGCAGTTCTTC. The variable domain in full, completed from reference TRBV7-9 and TRBJ2-1, reads DTGVSQNPRHKITKRGQNVTFRCDPISEHNRLYWYRQTLGQGPEFLTYFQNEAQLEKSRLLSDRFSAERPKGSFSTLEIQRTEQGDSAMYLCASRSGYYISLYNEQFFGPGTRLTVL.